This T cell receptor beta chain was documented in a study of early T cells in non-severe SARS-CoV-2 infection. In the study overall: The authors sequenced bulk RNA from unsorted whole blood, leaving chains unpaired.

This clonotype occurred many times. The library protocol tagged individual cDNA molecules with unique molecular identifiers. TCRdb passed the 5' RACE reads through MiXCR, listing each CDR3 protein once. The table has about 110,000 distinct CDR3 sequences, 9.5% to 13% seen once. Germline V gives CDR1 SGHRS, CDR2 YFSETQ. CDR3 length equals 15 residues. V gave up 4 bases and J gave up 6 bases; unmatched junction bases: 10. This receptor was taken from an adult who was a healthcare worker with PCR-confirmed SARS-CoV-2 infection or an uninfected control (not recorded which). Sequenced sample: whole blood. V gene TRBV5-1 combines with J gene TRBJ1-3, with 7 bases fitting TRBD1. The CDR3 DNA reads TGCGCCAGCAGCAACCCGACAGGGCTTGAAAACACCATATATTTT. This sequence encodes CASSNPTGLENTIYF. The entire variable domain, with the rest obtained from reference TRBV5-1 and TRBJ1-3, is as follows: KAGVTQTPRYLIKTRGQQVTLSCSPISGHRSVSWYQQTPGQGLQFLFEYFSETQRNKGNFPGRFSGRQFSNSRSEMNVSTLELGDSALYLCASSNPTGLENTIYFGEGSWLTVV.